The clone carrying this TCR beta chain was seen just once. As yet, its antigen is unknown. This entry is derived from a study of CD8 T cells in ankylosing spondylitis. Study findings and constraints: Disease-linked clones displayed a CD8+ phenotype and appeared relatively rarely in peripheral blood. Prior work had noted some motif variants in reactive arthritis blood and synovial fluid. Significant enrichment of disease-linked clones was reportedly seen in matched ankylosing spondylitis synovial fluid. It appeared that ankylosing spondylitis blood was characterized by a TCR beta motif of under ten highly homologous variants.

Germline V CDR1 and CDR2: SGHDT, YYEEEE. V was trimmed by 1 base and J by 3 bases, leaving 10 bases between them. This CDR3 contains 14 residues. In making TCR beta libraries, quantitative 5'-RACE with molecular barcodes was used. TCRdb independently ran MiXCR on the 5' RACE reads; one entry per CDR3 protein. The sample has about 420,000 distinct CDR3 sequences, approximately 20% seen once; the top ten hold approximately 15%. Sequencing input: blood, either unsorted or a sorted T cell fraction (not recorded which). The V gene is TRBV5-6, the J gene TRBJ1-1; the D is unclear. The clonotype comes from a male donor with ankylosing spondylitis. The CDR3 DNA sequence: TGTGCCAGCAGCTTGCGGATAAAAGACACTGAAGCTTTCTTT. Translation gives CASSLRIKDTEAFF.